These 14 T cell receptor beta chains originate from one sample sequenced in a study of identifying expanded T cells in peripheral blood. Sequenced by immunoSEQ multiplex PCR; TCRdb stores in-frame clones only, minus some. The data hold 100,000 or so clones, with around 85% observed a single time. Sample: blood. These receptors all stem from a person between 18 and 75 years old in good health.

The CDR3 sequence is CASSLSGELFF. The CDR3 DNA reads as TGTGCCAGCAGCTTGTCCGGGGAGCTGTTTTTT. The chain is built from TRBV5-6 and TRBJ2-2; D call uncertain. V was clipped by 1 base and J by 6 bases, with 1 base between them. The CDR3 runs to 11 residues. Germline lookup yields CDR1 SGHDT and CDR2 YYEEEE.

V usage is TRBV2 and J usage is TRBJ2-2, with 7 bases fitting TRBD1. Germline assignment: CDR1 SNHLY and CDR2 FYNNEI. Losses at the gene ends were 6 bases for V and 4 bases for J; bases not matched to a gene: 8. The CDR3 totals 15 residues. CDR3: CASSSRGRGTGELFF. The CDR3 DNA reads as TGTGCCAGCAGCTCAAGGGGGCGCGGCACCGGGGAGCTGTTTTTT.

As DNA, the CDR3 is TGTGCCAGCAGTCGCCTGACTGTGGCGAGGGAAAACATTCAGTACTTC. Protein: CASSRLTVARENIQYF. The chain recombines TRBV6-6 with TRBJ2-4, with D possibly being TRBD2 (5 bases). The germline gives CDR1 MNHNY, CDR2 SVGAGI (reference sequence). Trimming took 5 bases from V and 5 from J, leaving 19 bases between them. There are 16 residues in the CDR3.

This rearrangement joins TRBV11-2 to TRBJ1-2; D ambiguous. The CDR3 extends over 13 amino acids. Trimming left V 5 bases short and J 5 bases short, with 12 bases between. Germline assignment: CDR1 SGHAT and CDR2 FQNNGV. CDR3 sequence: CASSPSGRYGYTF. CDR3 DNA sequence: TGTGCCAGCAGCCCCTCCGGTAGATATGGCTACACCTTC.

V and J are TRBV5-1 and TRBJ2-3; 13 positions agree with TRBD2. The V segment lost 4 bases and the J segment 6 bases; nucleotides outside the gene matches: 8. Germline CDR1 and CDR2: SGHRS and YFSETQ. CDR3 length: 16 residues. The CDR3 is CASSAGLAGAGDTQYF. CDR3 in DNA: TGCGCCAGCAGCGCAGGACTAGCGGGAGCGGGGGATACGCAGTATTTT. The full variable domain, its missing parts supplied by reference TRBV5-1 and TRBJ2-3, is KAGVTQTPRYLIKTRGQQVTLSCSPISGHRSVSWYQQTPGQGLQFLFEYFSETQRNKGNFPGRFSGRQFSNSRSEMNVSTLELGDSALYLCASSAGLAGAGDTQYFGPGTRLTVL.

The chain employs TRBV5-8 and TRBJ2-1; D gene ambiguous. Germline lookup yields CDR1 SGHTS and CDR2 YDEGEE. Trimming left V 0 bases short and J 13 bases short, with 11 bases between. CDR3 length: 12 amino acids. The CDR3 nucleotides are TGTGCCAGCAGCTTGGAGGTAGCCCGACAGTTCTTC. Translating it yields CASSLEVARQFF.

The chain couples TRBV14 to TRBJ2-7, with D perhaps TRBD1 (7 bases). This CDR3 spans 14 amino acids. Germline-derived CDR1 and CDR2 are SGHDN and FVKESK. The ends were cut back, 4 bases at V and 7 bases at J, with 17 bases in the middle. DNA of the CDR3: TGTGCCAGCAGCCCCAGGGGGGCCTTGGGGGAGCAGTACTTC. Residues: CASSPRGALGEQYF.

CDR3 loop: CSVLQHGYTF. The CDR3 DNA reads TGCAGCGTTCTACAGCATGGCTACACCTTC. The chain is built from TRBV29-1 and TRBJ1-2; D call uncertain. Looked up from germline, CDR1 is SQVTM and CDR2 is ANQGSEA. Deletions cut 5 bases from V and 6 bases from J, with 7 bases between. CDR3 size: 10 residues. Together with reference TRBV29-1 and TRBJ1-2, the CDR3 gives the full variable domain: SAVISQKPSRDICQRGTSLTIQCQVDSQVTMMFWYRQQPGQSLTLIATANQGSEATYESGFVIDKFPISRPNLTFSTLTVSNMSPEDSSIYLCSVLQHGYTFGSGTRLTVV.

The chain recombines TRBV28 with TRBJ2-7, with 9 positions matching TRBD1. Germline V gene data show CDR1 as MDHEN and CDR2 as SYDVKM. V was pared by 7 bases and J by 5 bases, with 3 bases of the junction left unmatched. The CDR3 loop spans 12 amino acids. CDR3 bases: TGTGCCAGCACGGGACAGGGCCACGAGCAGTACTTC. Protein sequence: CASTGQGHEQYF.

V is TRBV7-2 and J is TRBJ1-1; 9 bases match TRBD1. The CDR3 has 15 residues. V shed 3 bases, J shed 5 bases, and the junction held 7 bases outside the gene matches. Germline V gives CDR1 SGHTA, CDR2 FQGNSA. The CDR3 region is CASSLGTGRRTEAFF. In DNA form, the CDR3 reads TGTGCCAGCAGCTTGGGGACAGGGAGGAGGACTGAAGCTTTCTTT.

This chain links TRBV7-7 with TRBJ1-5; maybe TRBD1 (6 bases). This CDR3 is 19 amino acids long. Germline CDR1 SSHAT, CDR2 FNYEAQ (reference sequence). V lost 1 base, J lost 0 bases, and 19 bases lay in between. The CDR3 loop reads CASSLEGGERADSNQPQHF. CDR3 DNA sequence: TGTGCCAGCAGCTTAGAAGGGGGGGAGCGGGCGGATAGCAATCAGCCCCAGCATTTT.

The chain links TRBV29-1 to TRBJ2-5; the D is unclear. The V and J ends lost 0 bases and 5 bases respectively, with 13 bases between them. The CDR3 is made up of 14 amino acids. Germline V gene sequence: CDR1 SQVTM, CDR2 ANQGSEA. CDR3 protein: CSVEEYRSVETQYF. The CDR3 coding sequence is TGCAGCGTTGAAGAATACAGATCCGTTGAGACCCAGTACTTC.

This chain uses TRBV28 with TRBJ2-5; a possible D gene is TRBD1 (6 bases). CDR1 is MDHEN, CDR2 SYDVKM, per germline. The CDR3 contains 13 residues. With 6 bases removed from V and 3 bases from J, the gap between germline ends came to 11 bases. The CDR3 nucleotides are TGTGCCAGCAGAGGGGGAACTGAAGAGACCCAGTACTTC. Its protein is CASRGGTEETQYF.

The V and J genes are TRBV19 and TRBJ1-4; D is possibly TRBD1 (6 bases). V lost 1 base, J lost 8 bases, and 17 bases lay in between. CDR3 length: 16 residues. Looked up from germline, CDR1 is LNHDA and CDR2 is SQIVND (reference sequence). DNA for the CDR3: TGTGCCAGTAGTATAGGCACAGGGACACTAATCGAAAAACTGTTTTTT. Its translation is CASSIGTGTLIEKLFF. The whole variable domain, remainder taken from reference TRBV19 and TRBJ1-4, is DGGITQSPKYLFRKEGQNVTLSCEQNLNHDAMYWYRQDPGQGLRLIYYSQIVNDFQKGDIAEGYSVSREKKESFPLTVTSAQKNPTAFYLCASSIGTGTLIEKLFFGSGTQLSVL.